The entry below describes one TCR beta chain. Its target is unknown. The sample is drawn from a study of T cells after yellow fever vaccination. Study-level results: Among primary-vaccination clones, most reappeared after the booster, at just under 98% for CD4 and more than 85% for CD8.

The CDR3 loop spans 12 amino acids. V was cut by 4 bases and J by 5 bases, with 7 bases left in between. Germline V CDR1 and CDR2: KGHDR, SFDVKD. Template-switching 5'RACE yielded the TCR cDNA; a universal primer site and UMIs were added in the process. MiXCR, run by TCRdb on the 5' RACE reads, gives a single entry per CDR3 protein. The sample records 250,000 to 400,000 distinct CDR3 sequences, approximately 4% being singletons. V and J are TRBV24-1 and TRBJ1-2; D remains unclear. This sequence was found in a man aged 18 to 29 who received the YFV17D yellow fever vaccine. The material was PBMCs, obtained 5 days after the yellow fever booster vaccination. This CDR3 is CATSEAGYGYTF. CDR3 nucleotide sequence: TGTGCCACCAGTGAGGCAGGATATGGCTACACCTTC.